A single T cell receptor (beta chain) is shown here with its context. Its target is not known. The protocol was immunoSEQ multiplex PCR, while the TCRdb copy is restricted to in-frame clones and leaves out a portion. There are 120,000 or so clones in the sample; 92% occur only once, and over 0.95% lies in the top ten. This entry is derived from a study of T cell responses to AZD1222 COVID-19 vaccine. At the level of the study: Second-dose timings of about 4 or about 12 weeks were pooled. Study outcomes and limitations: Close to half of spike-specific TCRs reportedly recognize unmutated variant regions. In all cases, repertoires were sampled only after the peak T cell response. Spike-specific TCR breadth rose after two AZD1222 doses, and depth rose as well.

Trimming cost V 2 bases and J 3 bases; bases outside gene matches: 3. The CDR3 sequence is 15 residues long. Germline CDR1 LNHDA, CDR2 SQIVND (reference sequence). This receptor was taken from an adult in good health. The starting material was peripheral blood, obtained on day 0 of AZD1222 vaccination. The chain combines TRBV19 with TRBJ1-2, with 10 bases that match TRBD1. CDR3 bases: TGTGCCAGTAGTATACGAGGGACAGGGGACTATGGCTACACCTTC. It is translated as CASSIRGTGDYGYTF. Complete variable domain (other parts from reference TRBV19 and TRBJ1-2): DGGITQSPKYLFRKEGQNVTLSCEQNLNHDAMYWYRQDPGQGLRLIYYSQIVNDFQKGDIAEGYSVSREKKESFPLTVTSAQKNPTAFYLCASSIRGTGDYGYTFGSGTRLTVV.